The 32 T cell receptor beta chains in this list originate from one sample, sequenced in a study of technical replicates of blood from four donors. Assay used: immunoSEQ multiplex PCR; TCRdb lists only in-frame clones, some missing. The table lists 95,000 or so clones, around 96% of them singletons. The source material was T cells isolated from PBMCs. The receptors here all came from a human donor in good health.

The gene calls are TRBV7-2 and TRBJ1-2; no clear D. The germline V and J ends were trimmed by 5 bases and 7 bases, with 8 bases remaining between them. The CDR3 covers 11 residues. Germline V gene lookup returns CDR1 SGHTA and CDR2 FQGNSA. The CDR3 loop is CASSPQIGYTF. For the CDR3, the DNA is TGTGCCAGCAGCCCCCAGATTGGCTACACCTTC.

This rearrangement joins TRBV19 to TRBJ1-1; D is unclear. Germline lookup yields CDR1 LNHDA and CDR2 SQIVND (reference sequence). The CDR3 has 13 amino acids. Deletions cut 6 bases from V and 0 bases from J, with 8 bases between. In DNA, the CDR3 is TGTGCCAGTAGACAGTCTTTGAACACTGAAGCTTTCTTT. This gives the protein CASRQSLNTEAFF. The full variable domain, with the rest looked up from reference TRBV19 and TRBJ1-1, is DGGITQSPKYLFRKEGQNVTLSCEQNLNHDAMYWYRQDPGQGLRLIYYSQIVNDFQKGDIAEGYSVSREKKESFPLTVTSAQKNPTAFYLCASRQSLNTEAFFGQGTRLTVV.

This clone occurred a few times. V and J are TRBV7-6 and TRBJ1-1; the D is unclear. Trimming shortened V by 5 bases and J by 1 base, and 8 bases separated the two germline ends. Germline lookup yields CDR1 SGHVS and CDR2 FNYEAQ. The CDR3 totals 13 residues. In DNA, the CDR3 is TGTGCCAGCAGCGAGACAAGGAACACTGAAGCTTTCTTT. Protein: CASSETRNTEAFF.

V gene TRBV9 combines with J gene TRBJ1-1; tentatively, D is TRBD1 (5 bases). Trimming shortened V by 4 bases and J by 8 bases, and 15 bases separated the two germline ends. The CDR3 is made up of 13 amino acids. Per germline, CDR1 SGDLS and CDR2 YYNGEE. The CDR3 nucleotides read TGTGCCAGCAGCCCCAGCCCGGGGGTAGAAGCTTTCTTT. This codes for CASSPSPGVEAFF.

Only a few counts were recorded for this clone. The chain combines TRBV29-1 with TRBJ1-1, with TRBD1 as a possible D gene (6 bases). Germline V CDR1 and CDR2: SQVTM, ANQGSEA. Trimming left V 6 bases short and J 3 bases short, with 14 bases between. CDR3 length: 13 amino acids. The CDR3 DNA reads TGCAGCGTACGCCCGGACAGTTACACTGAAGCTTTCTTT. Protein: CSVRPDSYTEAFF.

V gene TRBV19 combines with J gene TRBJ1-2, with D perhaps TRBD1 (5 bases). The germline V gene has CDR1 LNHDA and CDR2 SQIVND (reference sequence). The CDR3 has 12 amino acids. V lost 3 bases, J lost 7 bases, and 9 bases lay in between. CDR3 amino acids: CASSISQGGYTF. In DNA, the CDR3 is TGTGCCAGTAGTATTTCTCAGGGTGGCTACACCTTC.

The rearrangement joins TRBV5-6 to TRBJ1-1, with D unclear. The CDR3 extends over 14 amino acids. Germline values: CDR1 SGHDT, CDR2 YYEEEE. Trimming left V 0 bases short and J 1 base short, with 7 bases between. CDR3 nucleotide sequence: TGTGCCAGCAGCTTGGGTATCAGGAACACTGAAGCTTTCTTT. It specifies CASSLGIRNTEAFF.

This chain joins TRBV6-1 and TRBJ1-1; 7 bases fit TRBD1. The germline CDR1 and CDR2 sequences are MNHNS and SASEGT. The CDR3 sequence is 14 residues long. Trimming cost V 10 bases and J 6 bases; bases outside gene matches: 14. CDR3: CATSSDRAIAEAFF. CDR3 nucleotides: TGTGCCACTTCCTCCGACAGGGCAATTGCTGAAGCTTTCTTT.

The sample holds one count of this clone. The chain joins TRBV13 to TRBJ2-7; tentative D call: TRBD2 (5 bases). CDR1 PRHDT and CDR2 FYEKMQ come from the germline V gene (reference sequence). The CDR3 spans 14 residues. Trimming cost V 2 bases and J 4 bases, with 12 bases left between them. The CDR3 loop is CASSLSREIYEQYF. The CDR3 DNA reads TGTGCCAGCAGCTTATCGAGGGAGATTTACGAGCAGTACTTC.

The chain uses TRBV9 and TRBJ1-2; no reliable D call. The CDR3 loop spans 14 amino acids. V was shortened by 0 bases and J by 4 bases, with 10 bases between the two germline ends. Germline-derived CDR1 and CDR2 are SGDLS and YYNGEE. The CDR3, as DNA: TGTGCCAGCAGCGTAGGAGAAGCCACCTATGGCTACACCTTC. It encodes CASSVGEATYGYTF.

The CDR3 region has the DNA TGTGCCACCAGCGTTGTCACCGGGACAGGGCCCTACGAGCAGTACTTC. Protein: CATSVVTGTGPYEQYF. The chain joins TRBV15 to TRBJ2-7; 9 bases match TRBD1. V gave up 5 bases and J gave up 2 bases; unmatched junction bases: 10. Per germline, CDR1 LNHNV and CDR2 YYDKDF (reference sequence). CDR3 length: 16 amino acids. Combining the CDR3 with reference TRBV15 and TRBJ2-7 gives the whole variable domain DAMVIQNPRYQVTQFGKPVTLSCSQTLNHNVMYWYQQKSSQAPKLLFHYYDKDFNNEADTPDNFQSRRPNTSFCFLDIRSPGLGDTAMYLCATSVVTGTGPYEQYFGPGTRLTVT.

The V call is TRBV5-4, the J call TRBJ2-1; TRBD2 agrees at 8 bases. CDR1 is SGHNT and CDR2 is YYREEE in the germline V gene (reference sequence). The CDR3 is 16 residues long. Trimming at V came to 3 bases and at J to 3 bases, leaving 8 bases not matched to a gene. CDR3 nucleotides: TGTGCCAGCAGCTGGGGAACTAGCGGCCTCTACAATGAGCAGTTCTTC. Translation: CASSWGTSGLYNEQFF.

This clone showed up just once. The V and J genes are TRBV7-8 and TRBJ2-1, with 11 nucleotides matching TRBD2. The V segment lost 6 bases and the J segment 5 bases; nucleotides outside the gene matches: 6. CDR3 length: 15 amino acids. From germline, CDR1 is SGHVS and CDR2 FQNEAQ. CDR3 sequence (DNA): TGTGCCAGCAGTCACGGGACTAGCGGTAACAATGAGCAGTTCTTC. As protein: CASSHGTSGNNEQFF.

The chain employs TRBV27 and TRBJ2-7; possibly TRBD2 for D (6 bases). The V and J ends lost 2 bases and 2 bases respectively, with 10 bases between them. The germline V gene has CDR1 MNHEY and CDR2 SMNVEV (reference sequence). The CDR3 is 14 residues long. CDR3 residues: CASSLAGTPYEQYF. The CDR3 DNA reads as TGTGCCAGCAGTTTAGCCGGGACTCCCTACGAGCAGTACTTC.

The rearrangement links TRBV30 to TRBJ2-7; D is undetermined. This CDR3 is built from 14 residues. The V end was cut by 1 base, the J end by 3 bases, with 13 bases between. Germline CDR1 GTSNPN, CDR2 SVGIG (reference sequence). CDR3 region: CAWSDGVGYYEQYF. The CDR3 DNA follows: TGTGCCTGGAGTGATGGTGTCGGTTACTACGAGCAGTACTTC.

The chain employs TRBV7-3 and TRBJ2-5; a weak D match, TRBD2 (5 bases). V lost 5 bases to trimming and J lost 5 bases, with 9 bases between them. This CDR3 spans 12 amino acids. Germline loops: CDR1 SGHTA, CDR2 FQGTGA. CDR3 sequence (DNA): TGTGCCAGCAGCATGGGCGGGGAGACCCAGTACTTC. Its translation: CASSMGGETQYF.

The chain joins TRBV7-3 to TRBJ2-7; a weak D match, TRBD2 (7 bases). CDR1 is SGHTA, CDR2 FQGTGA, per germline. Trimming took off 2 bases at V and 1 base at J, with 27 bases between the two ends. The CDR3 runs to 20 residues. CDR3 residues: CASSLLRGGSKRDGSYEQYF. DNA for the CDR3: TGTGCCAGCAGCTTACTCAGGGGCGGCTCGAAGCGGGATGGGTCCTACGAGCAGTACTTC.

The chain links TRBV18 to TRBJ2-5, with a tentative D call TRBD2 (6 bases). Germline loops: CDR1 KGHSH, CDR2 LQKENI. The CDR3 contains 16 residues. The V end lost 3 bases, the J end lost 2 bases, and 16 bases lay between the germline ends. The CDR3 sequence is CASSPGVSGRQETQYF. CDR3 coding DNA: TGTGCCAGCTCACCGGGGGTCTCCGGGAGACAAGAGACCCAGTACTTC. Variable domain in full (rest from reference TRBV18 and TRBJ2-5): NAGVMQNPRHLVRRRGQEARLRCSPMKGHSHVYWYRQLPEEGLKFMVYLQKENIIDESGMPKERFSAEFPKEGPSILRIQQVVRGDSAAYFCASSPGVSGRQETQYFGPGTRLLVL.

In nucleotides, the CDR3 is TGTGCCAGCAGTGAGGGATTTTCAGGGATGAAGCTCTATGGCTACACCTTC. Translated, it gives CASSEGFSGMKLYGYTF. The chain carries TRBV2 and TRBJ1-2; D possibly corresponds to TRBD1 (5 bases). This CDR3 is 17 amino acids long. Trimming took off 3 bases at V and 4 bases at J, with 21 bases between the two ends. Germline CDR1 reads SNHLY; CDR2 reads FYNNEI.

V gene TRBV7-9 combines with J gene TRBJ2-5; 11 bases line up with TRBD1. CDR3 length equals 16 residues. Trimming cost V 2 bases and J 1 base; bases outside gene matches: 3. CDR1 and CDR2 from the germline V gene are SEHNR and FQNEAQ (reference sequence). The CDR3 protein is CASSLSGQGAQETQYF. Here the CDR3 DNA reads TGTGCCAGCAGCTTATCCGGACAGGGGGCCCAAGAGACCCAGTACTTC.

This clone was seen once. The rearrangement joins TRBV4-1 to TRBJ1-3; D uncertain. This CDR3 is 17 amino acids long. Trimming stripped 4 bases from V and 3 bases from J, with 19 bases between. Germline-derived CDR1 and CDR2 are MGHRA and YSYEKL. CDR3 DNA: TGCGCCAGCAGCCGGGGAGGGCTGGTTATTAGTGGAAACACCATATATTTT. It yields the protein CASSRGGLVISGNTIYF.

This rearrangement joins TRBV4-1 to TRBJ1-1; 12 bases line up with TRBD1. This CDR3 contains 16 residues. V was pared by 8 bases and J by 3 bases, with 10 bases of the junction left unmatched. Germline assignment: CDR1 MGHRA and CDR2 YSYEKL. For the CDR3, the DNA is TGCGCCAGCTCTCCGGGACAGGGGGCGAGGGACACTGAAGCTTTCTTT. Protein: CASSPGQGARDTEAFF.

This CDR3 reads CASSFVEYGDEQYF. The CDR3 DNA sequence: TGTGCCAGCAGCTTTGTAGAGTATGGTGACGAGCAGTACTTC. This chain joins TRBV9 and TRBJ2-7; D uncertain. Germline CDR1 is SGDLS and CDR2 is YYNGEE. This CDR3 has 14 amino acids. V dropped 4 bases and J dropped 5 bases, with 16 bases sitting between them.

The V and J genes are TRBV5-1 and TRBJ1-4; TRBD1 is a possible D gene (5 bases). This CDR3 has 14 residues. Germline assignment: CDR1 SGHRS and CDR2 YFSETQ. The ends were cut back, 2 bases at V and 4 bases at J, with 9 bases in the middle. CDR3: CASSFRGLNEKLFF. Written as DNA, the CDR3 is TGCGCCAGCAGCTTCCGGGGACTTAATGAAAAACTGTTTTTT.

This clone was detected once. The chain has TRBV30 and TRBJ1-1; TRBD1 agrees at 8 bases. V was clipped by 5 bases and J by 1 base; unmatched bases: 3. The CDR3 totals 13 residues. CDR1 and CDR2 (germline): GTSNPN, SVGIG (reference sequence). CDR3 DNA sequence: TGTGCCTGGGGACAGGGCGAGAACACTGAAGCTTTCTTT. This codes for CAWGQGENTEAFF.

The chain employs TRBV6-6 and TRBJ2-3, with TRBD2 matching over 10 bases. CDR3 length: 16 amino acids. The V and J ends lost 6 bases and 4 bases, in that order; junction bases with no gene match: 10. The germline gives CDR1 MNHNY, CDR2 SVGAGI (reference sequence). CDR3 sequence: CASRQAGGPSPDTQYF. CDR3 DNA sequence: TGTGCCAGCAGACAAGCGGGAGGGCCCTCCCCAGATACGCAGTATTTT.

V and J are TRBV7-9 and TRBJ1-5; 7 nucleotides line up with TRBD1. The CDR3 runs 15 residues. CDR1 is SEHNR and CDR2 is FQNEAQ in the germline V gene (reference sequence). Losses at the gene ends were 1 base for V and 6 bases for J; bases not matched to a gene: 6. DNA for the CDR3: TGTGCCAGCAGCTTAGGTGGTCAGGGGGGTCAGCCCCAGCATTTT. Translated: CASSLGGQGGQPQHF.

The chain uses TRBV7-2 and TRBJ1-1; 9 bases match TRBD1. J lost 1 base, V lost 3 bases, and 0 bases had no gene match. This CDR3 is 14 amino acids long. The germline CDR1 and CDR2 sequences are SGHTA and FQGNSA. CDR3 sequence: CASSLDRGNTEAFF. Here the CDR3 DNA reads TGTGCCAGCAGCTTGGACAGGGGGAACACTGAAGCTTTCTTT.

The chain is built from TRBV27 and TRBJ1-1; no clear D. This CDR3 has 13 amino acids. The V and J ends lost 3 bases and 1 base respectively, with 6 bases between them. The germline V gene has CDR1 MNHEY and CDR2 SMNVEV (reference sequence). In DNA form, the CDR3 reads TGTGCCAGCAGTTTCGCCGGGAACACTGAAGCTTTCTTT. Its protein is CASSFAGNTEAFF.

In this sample, this clone turned up once. This chain's CDR3 is CASSFIRGDTEAFF. CDR3 nucleotides: TGCGCCAGCAGCTTTATTCGCGGGGACACTGAAGCTTTCTTT. V gene TRBV5-1 combines with J gene TRBJ1-1; no clear D. V was cut by 2 bases and J by 3 bases, with 11 bases left in between. CDR1 SGHRS and CDR2 YFSETQ come from the germline V gene. The CDR3 has 14 residues.

The V gene is TRBV11-1, the J gene TRBJ2-1; 11 bases match TRBD2. This CDR3 has 16 residues. CDR1 is SGHAT and CDR2 is FQDESV in the germline V gene (reference sequence). Unmatched junction bases numbered 3, after V lost 1 base and J lost 4 bases. CDR3 sequence (DNA): TGTGCCAGCAGCTTAGGACCTAGCGGGAGGTACAATGAGCAGTTCTTC. Translated, it gives CASSLGPSGRYNEQFF.

The chain couples TRBV28 to TRBJ2-7; possible D gene TRBD1, 6 bases. Between the trimmed V and J ends, which lost 6 bases and 6 bases, there was a span of 9 bases. This CDR3 contains 11 residues. Germline values: CDR1 MDHEN, CDR2 SYDVKM. The CDR3 DNA follows: TGTGCCAGCAGACAGGGCGGCGAGCAGTACTTC. It translates to CASRQGGEQYF.